A single T cell receptor beta chain is shown here with its context. The antigen is not known. It may be a read error: a sequence one base away is much more abundant. No conserved phenylalanine or tryptophan ends this CDR3, so it is likely a read error. The data originate from a study of tumor and adjacent non-tumor tissue in lung cancer. Study background: About 4.17 million productive TCRbeta reads were obtained per sample on average.

The study's findings and limits: TCR diversity was significantly greater in tumor than normal lung tissue. In normal lung, the top 100 clones were significantly more dominant than in tumor.

No cell sorting was done before RNA was extracted from the tissue. TCRbeta libraries were built with three rounds of nested PCR, modified from ARM-PCR. TCRdb itself ran the multiplex PCR reads through MiXCR, one entry per CDR3 protein. The sample lists approximately 90,000 distinct CDR3 sequences, around 65% occurring once. Germline lookup yields CDR1 SQVTM and CDR2 ANQGSEA. The CDR3 length is 16 residues. V gene TRBV29-1 combines with J gene TRBJ2-1; D might be TRBD2 (5 bases). The receptor comes from a man between 65 and 79 years old with non-small cell lung cancer. The sample was lung tumor tissue. In DNA, the CDR3 is TGCAACGTTGAAAATTTCCAGCGGATTTCCTACAATGAGCAGTTCTTA. Amino acids: CNVENFQRISYNEQFL.